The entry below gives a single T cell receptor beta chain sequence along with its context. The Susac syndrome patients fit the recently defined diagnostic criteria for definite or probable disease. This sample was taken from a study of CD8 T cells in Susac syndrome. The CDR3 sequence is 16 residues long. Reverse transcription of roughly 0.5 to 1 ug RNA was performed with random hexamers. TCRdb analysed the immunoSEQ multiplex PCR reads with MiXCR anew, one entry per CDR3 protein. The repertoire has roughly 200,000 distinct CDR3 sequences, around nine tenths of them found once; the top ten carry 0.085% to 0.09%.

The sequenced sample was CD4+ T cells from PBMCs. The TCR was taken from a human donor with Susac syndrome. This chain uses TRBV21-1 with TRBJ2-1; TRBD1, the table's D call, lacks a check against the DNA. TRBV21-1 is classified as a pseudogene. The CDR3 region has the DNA TGTGCCAGCAGAGATTCCGGACAGCTATTTAGGGATGAGCAGTTCTTC. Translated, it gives CASRDSGQLFRDEQFF.